Listed below are T cell receptor beta chains from one sample, sequenced in a study of blood T cell repertoires in COVID-19. Repertoires were generated with immunoSEQ multiplex PCR, while TCRdb's copy carries only in-frame clones and drops some. The sample includes around 160,000 clones, more than 80% of them seen just once. Sample: peripheral blood. These receptors all come from a man aged 18 to 29 with COVID-19, enrolled during active disease. CDR3s include the opening cysteine and the closing phenylalanine or tryptophan. A D gene is named only where the DNA matches it firmly.

TRBD1 TRBJ2-7 TRBV7-9 CASSLAGTATYEQYF
- TRBJ2-7 TRBV6-2/TRBV6-3 CASSSYYEQYF
TRBD1 TRBJ1-1 TRBV9 CASSQGGAEAFF
TRBD2 TRBJ2-3 TRBV6-5 CASSYGTSGRDTQYF
- TRBJ2-1 TRBV29-1 CSVEMWRGDTKTHDNEQFF
- TRBJ2-7 TRBV28 CASSTGSDEQYF
- TRBJ1-1 TRBV7-2 CASSLASTEAFF
- TRBJ1-1 TRBV9 CASSVGGGGDVAFF
TRBD1 TRBJ1-2 TRBV15 CATSSYLGGDGYTF
- TRBJ2-3 TRBV7-2 CASSLETRLTDTQYF
TRBD1 TRBJ2-6 TRBV9 CASSVMTGESGTSGANVLTF
- TRBJ2-7 TRBV3-1/TRBV3-2 CASKGESYEQYF
TRBD2 TRBJ2-2 TRBV7-6 CASSLGLLLAGETGELFF
TRBD2 TRBJ2-1 TRBV7-2 CASSLTSGRAPYNEQFF
- TRBJ2-5 TRBV6-6 CASSYSLSGSWETQYF
- TRBJ1-3 TRBV6-5 CASSQDDRLGNTIYF
- TRBJ2-7 TRBV7-9 CASSPSGRTSYEQYF
- TRBJ2-1 TRBV10-3 CAIRRRDLNEQFF
- TRBJ2-3 TRBV19 CASSLSPYTDTQYF
- TRBJ2-7 TRBV28 CATQAYRGGRSEQYF